This T cell receptor beta chain was profiled in a study of cytomegalovirus exposure and HLA in healthy donors. PCR involved 60 Vbeta and 13 Jbeta primers. The protocol was immunoSEQ multiplex PCR, while the TCRdb copy is restricted to in-frame clones and leaves out a portion. The sample has around 170,000 clones; about four fifths are singletons. Notes on the study in general: Being productive about 87% or about 30% of the time was typical of most TCR beta V segments in an earlier analysis.

Sampled while nominally healthy, donors likely had unrecorded immune exposures. The trim removed 7 bases at V and 0 bases at J, leaving 5 bases unmatched. Germline V gives CDR1 MNHEY, CDR2 SVGAGI. This CDR3 region has 14 residues. This clone was seen only once. The antigen is undetermined. The sequencing input was PBMCs. The chain joins TRBV6-5 to TRBJ1-2, with 7 bases lining up with TRBD1. This clonotype was obtained from a woman between 45 and 65 years old in good health and CMV-seropositive. CDR3 coding DNA: TGTGCCAGCAAGGACAGGCAAGCTAACTATGGCTACACCTTC. Residues: CASKDRQANYGYTF.